This T cell receptor beta chain was retrieved from a study of T-cell memory formation after mild COVID-19. Across the whole study: TCR clustering was largely donor specific. Study observations and caveats: Mainly in CM and EM were contracting CD4+ clones; CD8+ were in EMRA.

MiXCR was run by TCRdb on the 5' RACE reads, yielding one entry per CDR3 protein. The sample comprises hundreds of thousands of distinct CDR3 sequences, 15% to 20% of which are singletons, and 12% rests with the top ten. The CDR3 extends over 12 amino acids. A word on this clonotype: Its matching antigen is unknown. The junction departs from germline at one end; a sequencing error may be responsible.

This clonotype originated in an adult woman who had mild COVID-19 (a few samples of this study predate the infection). Cell type and time point are not known. Sequenced input: PBMCs or a T cell subset sorted from them (not recorded which). This chain links TRBV12-3 or TRBV12-4 with TRBJ2-1, with D tentatively TRBD1 or TRBD2 (5 bases each). CDR3 in DNA: TGTGCCAGCAGTTTAAGGGACCAGCCCAAGCTCTTC. Its translation is CASSLRDQPKLF.